The rows below give T cell receptor beta chains drawn from one sample of a study of cytomegalovirus exposure and HLA in healthy donors. The table came from immunoSEQ multiplex PCR; TCRdb's copy has only in-frame clones and leaves some out. The data contain 160,000 or so clones, roughly 91% of them singletons. Sequenced input: PBMCs. The receptors here all came from a man younger than 30 in good health and CMV-seronegative. The CDR3 runs from the conserved cysteine through the conserved F or W. Each record gives: CDR3 protein, V gene, J gene, clone size, CDR3 length. Not all rows give a size; the values are once, few, many and, for expanded clones, a class.

CASSQSQESPLHF	TRBV11-2	TRBJ1-6	.	13
CASSPDILYEQYF	TRBV19	TRBJ2-7	few	13
CASSLNVLGPETQYF	TRBV11-2	TRBJ2-5	.	15
CASSTPGQGAEKLFF	TRBV25-1	TRBJ1-4	.	15
CASSWGTSGRSEQFF	TRBV5-6	TRBJ2-1	.	15
CASSLGTGEGYTF	TRBV7-9	TRBJ1-2	once	13
CASSLAGQGSNTEAFF	TRBV7-9	TRBJ1-1	.	16
CASSLSGEETQYF	TRBV5-1	TRBJ2-5	.	13
CASSLEVFAGGWIDEQYF	TRBV11-2	TRBJ2-7	medium-sized	18
CASSEAPRGAGYGYTF	TRBV6-1	TRBJ1-2	.	16
CASSEKGASQRGYTF	TRBV10-1	TRBJ1-2	.	15
CASSSITGTLPPRLHGYTF	TRBV5-1	TRBJ1-2	.	19
CASSFDRANTGELFF	TRBV2	TRBJ2-2	.	15
CASSPIREGRWKKLFF	TRBV11-2	TRBJ1-4	.	16
CASSLGHGPGNTIYF	TRBV7-7	TRBJ1-3	.	15
CASSLEGTGNNQPQHF	TRBV7-9	TRBJ1-5	medium-sized	16
CASSSPNRPSTDTQYF	TRBV7-9	TRBJ2-3	.	16
CASSHVGTGVGGYTF	TRBV4-1	TRBJ1-2	few	15
CASSQVVRQGEQYF	TRBV14	TRBJ2-7	.	14
CASSQDGTGLLEQYF	TRBV6-5	TRBJ2-7	.	15
CATSSRAGIGISYEQYF	TRBV15	TRBJ2-7	.	17
CASSQEQGVNTEAFF	TRBV4-1	TRBJ1-1	.	15
CASSLRGRAGHQPQHF	TRBV5-6	TRBJ1-5	.	16
CASRIPRGTGDGYTF	TRBV19	TRBJ1-2	once	15
CASSQSDRGQNEQFF	TRBV4-2	TRBJ2-1	.	15
CASSWTGAGQPQHF	TRBV28	TRBJ1-5	.	14
CASSDAVNYGYTF	TRBV6-5	TRBJ1-2	.	13
CASSLGGDTDTQYF	TRBV5-1	TRBJ2-3	once	14
CASSSDSYNEKLFF	TRBV5-1	TRBJ1-4	.	14
CASTEDRGQGETQYF	TRBV2	TRBJ2-5	.	15
CASSPAQTSGAPREQYF	TRBV19	TRBJ2-7	.	17
CAATGVGTEAFF	TRBV28	TRBJ1-1	.	12
CASRPTGGRSGELFF	TRBV5-1	TRBJ2-2	few	15
CASSLPVLGWGYTF	TRBV5-4	TRBJ1-2	.	14
CASSFTTDSYEQYF	TRBV7-9	TRBJ2-7	.	14
CSVYRQGHSNQPQHF	TRBV29-1	TRBJ1-5	.	15
CASSFGTAYNEQFF	TRBV28	TRBJ2-1	.	14
CASSWGTGGNTGELFF	TRBV5-1	TRBJ2-2	.	16
CASSEMTGSYYGYTF	TRBV6-1	TRBJ1-2	.	15
CASSPMTGDTGELFF	TRBV6-5	TRBJ2-2	.	15
CASSPRSGEQFF	TRBV4-3	TRBJ2-1	.	12
CASSRGGAGETQYF	TRBV5-4	TRBJ2-5	.	14
CASSSYRGETQYF	TRBV28	TRBJ2-3	.	13
CASSPNRGTGELFF	TRBV4-1	TRBJ2-2	.	14
CASSLATSGRRRAEQYF	TRBV5-8	TRBJ2-7	.	17
CASNIAGGPSYEQYF	TRBV2	TRBJ2-7	few	15
CASSSSGTGVLSSGNTIYF	TRBV27	TRBJ1-3	.	19
CAISEFGRDSYGYTF	TRBV10-3	TRBJ1-2	.	15
CASRGTGITEAFF	TRBV6-5	TRBJ1-1	.	13
CASSVTPGGDGYTF	TRBV27	TRBJ1-2	.	14
CASSYSAGAGNTIYF	TRBV6-5	TRBJ1-3	.	15
CASSSQTSGSETQYF	TRBV27	TRBJ2-5	.	15
CASSLSVAPQETQYF	TRBV7-2	TRBJ2-5	.	15
CASSPMTSGRGETQYF	TRBV5-1	TRBJ2-5	.	16
CASSLAGRGSGTEAFF	TRBV5-1	TRBJ1-1	.	16
CASSLRRGDAFF	TRBV27	TRBJ1-1	.	12
CASGYGNEQFF	TRBV7-9	TRBJ2-1	.	11
CASSQVGTGVYEQFF	TRBV14	TRBJ2-1	once	15
CASRAGEQYF	TRBV2	TRBJ2-7	.	10